This T cell receptor (beta chain) appears in the sequencing data of a study of cytomegalovirus exposure and HLA in healthy donors. Study-wide results and limits: In a later analysis, at a false discovery rate of 0.05, 15,000 to 20,000 TCR beta sequences matched HLA alleles. Reportedly, a later analysis found an Asian-associated ancestry cluster had fewer N-insertions than the roughly 630-donor mean.

Of note for this clone: Its target is not known.

Both 60 Vbeta primers and 13 Jbeta primers went into the PCR. TCRdb's copy holds only in-frame clones and misses some; the assay was immunoSEQ multiplex PCR. The sample includes under 70,000 clones, 60% to 85% seen only once; the top ten take about 5.5%. Germline trimming cut 0 bases from V and 9 bases from J; bases unmatched to any gene: 9. The CDR3 sequence is 16 residues long. Germline V gene sequence: CDR1 MNHNS, CDR2 SASEGT. The sequenced material came from PBMCs. This chain links TRBV6-1 with TRBJ2-1, with 9 positions matching TRBD1. The clonotype originates from a male donor in good health and CMV-seropositive. The CDR3, as DNA: TGTGCCAGCAGTGAAGCGGGGTGGACAGGGGATGGTGAGCAGTTCTTC. Amino acid sequence: CASSEAGWTGDGEQFF.